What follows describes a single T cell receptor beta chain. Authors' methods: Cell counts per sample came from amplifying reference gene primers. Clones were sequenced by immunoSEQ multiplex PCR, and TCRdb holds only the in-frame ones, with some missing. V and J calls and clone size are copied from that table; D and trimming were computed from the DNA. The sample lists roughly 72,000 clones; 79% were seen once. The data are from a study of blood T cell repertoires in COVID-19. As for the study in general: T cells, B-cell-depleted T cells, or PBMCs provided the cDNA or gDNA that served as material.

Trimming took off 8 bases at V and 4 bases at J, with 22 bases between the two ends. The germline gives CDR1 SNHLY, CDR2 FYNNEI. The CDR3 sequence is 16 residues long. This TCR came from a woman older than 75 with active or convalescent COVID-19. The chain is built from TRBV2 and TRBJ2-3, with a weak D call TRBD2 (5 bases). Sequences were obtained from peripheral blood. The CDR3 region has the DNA TGTGCCAGCCTCGATTCGCCGGGGTCCCCCGCAGATACGCAGTATTTT. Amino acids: CASLDSPGSPADTQYF.